This entry describes one T cell receptor beta chain. Antigen unknown. Every sample had about 100,000 of its TCR templates assayed. Sequenced by immunoSEQ multiplex PCR; TCRdb stores in-frame clones only, minus some. The data contain some 100,000 clones, around 90% of them singletons. The entry originates in a study of siplizumab effects on memory and regulatory T cells. Study-level findings and limits: Memory cells seemed less diverse than naive T cells, which also seemed major contributors to the alloresponse. Mean Treg-derived proportions of mappable alloreactive CD4+ clones were just under 70% for siplizumab and approximately 25% for controls. Researchers could map only a minor fraction of alloreactive clones to unstimulated subsets.

The CDR3 sequence is 12 residues long. The V end lost 6 bases, the J end lost 7 bases, and 10 bases lay between the germline ends. CDR1 LNHDA and CDR2 SQIVND come from the germline V gene (reference sequence). The chain employs TRBV19 and TRBJ2-1; D is perhaps TRBD1 (5 bases). Sequenced sample: non-Treg CD4+ T cells sorted from blood. This sequence was found in a human donor in good health. The CDR3 spells CASSPPGNEQFF. The CDR3 nucleotides read TGTGCCAGTAGCCCACCAGGGAATGAGCAGTTCTTC.